This TCR beta chain originates from a study of blood T cell repertoires in COVID-19. The overall study: Nucleic acid was either cDNA or gDNA, and it came from T cells, B-cell-depleted T cells, or PBMCs.

There are 15 residues in the CDR3. Per the germline V gene, CDR1 is LNHNV and CDR2 is YYDKDF (reference sequence). V was cut by 0 bases and J by 5 bases, with 13 bases left in between. Those who participated ranged in age from about 18 to 95 years and resided in roughly 26 US areas. Repertoires were generated with immunoSEQ multiplex PCR, while TCRdb's copy carries only in-frame clones and drops some. The sample has 400,000 to 450,000 clones; roughly 87% are singletons. Sequencing used PBMCs or T cells enriched from blood (not recorded which). The rearrangement uses TRBV15 and TRBJ2-5; D is perhaps TRBD1 (5 bases). This TCR derives from a man between 18 and 35 years old who had recovered from COVID-19. The CDR3 here is CATSRDLGHDETQYF. The CDR3 nucleotides read TGTGCCACCAGCAGAGATCTGGGGCACGACGAGACCCAGTACTTC.